Listed below are T cell receptor beta chains from one sample, sequenced in a study of tumor-infiltrating lymphocytes in localized non-small cell lung cancer. Generated by immunoSEQ multiplex PCR, the TCRdb table keeps only in-frame clones and is missing some. This table holds several thousand clones, over 60% found once. Sequencing input: lung tumor tissue. These receptors were obtained from a human donor with non-small cell lung cancer. CDR3s include the opening cysteine and the closing phenylalanine or tryptophan. The D gene is left open where the match is weak. Rows give clone size only sometimes, using once, few, many, or a class for an expanded clone.

NA	TRBV9	TRBD2	TRBJ2-1	TGTGCCAGCAGCGAGACTAGCGGGGGCTGGAATGAGCAGTTCTTC	CASSETSGGWNEQFF
NA	TRBV11-2	NA	TRBJ1-1	TGTGCCAGCAGCTTAGGAGTTAACACTGAAGCTTTCTTT	CASSLGVNTEAFF
few	TRBV11-2	TRBD2	TRBJ2-5	TGTGCCAGCAGCTTAGATATTCGGACTAGCGTTTCGGAGACCCAGTACTTC	CASSLDIRTSVSETQYF
once	TRBV9	TRBD1	TRBJ2-3	TGTGCCAGCAGCGTGGGGGGACAGGGATTGGGAGATACGCAGTATTTT	CASSVGGQGLGDTQYF
NA	TRBV30	NA	TRBJ2-7	TGTGCCTGGAGCGAGGGACGGATCTACGAGCAGTACTTC	CAWSEGRIYEQYF
NA	TRBV27	NA	TRBJ2-7	TGTGCCAGCAGCGCCGTGACGGTCAGCTCCTACGAGCAGTACTTC	CASSAVTVSSYEQYF
NA	TRBV9	TRBD1	TRBJ2-7	TGTGCCAGCAGCGTAGAAGGGACAGGGTTCTACGAGCAGTACTTC	CASSVEGTGFYEQYF
NA	TRBV28	TRBD2	TRBJ2-5	TGTGCCAGCTGGACTAGCGGGGGGCGAGAGACCCAGTACTTC	CASWTSGGRETQYF
few	TRBV30	TRBD1	TRBJ1-2	TGTGCCTGGACCCCCTGGACAGGCGGTGGCTACACCTTC	CAWTPWTGGGYTF
NA	TRBV7-2	TRBD2	TRBJ2-3	TGTGCCAGCAGCACCCAACGGGACTACGGGAAGTATTTT	CASSTQRDYGKYF
NA	TRBV6-6	NA	TRBJ2-2	TGTGCCAGCAGTTACTCAGGGGCGAACACCGGGGAGCTGTTTTTT	CASSYSGANTGELFF
NA	TRBV5-8	NA	TRBJ1-2	TGTGCCAGCAGCTTGGTGCCAGCTTATGGCTACACCTTC	CASSLVPAYGYTF
NA	TRBV30	NA	TRBJ1-3	TGTGCCTGGGACGGTGGTTACTCTGGAAACACCATATATTTT	CAWDGGYSGNTIYF
NA	TRBV5-4	TRBD2	TRBJ2-3	TGTGCCAGCAGCTCGGGACTAGCGGGGAGGTCCACAGATACGCAGTATTTT	CASSSGLAGRSTDTQYF
NA	TRBV19	TRBD1	TRBJ1-2	TGTGCCAGTAGTATTGCGAGGACAGGGGGCTACACCTTC	CASSIARTGGYTF
NA	TRBV18	NA	TRBJ2-7	TGTGCCACCTCGTCGGGGTACCATCAGTACTTC	CATSSGYHQYF
few	TRBV6-1	TRBD1	TRBJ1-5	TGTGCCAGCAGTGAAGAGGGACAGGGACGGAATCAGCCCCAGCATTTT	CASSEEGQGRNQPQHF
NA	TRBV28	TRBD1	TRBJ1-2	TGTGCCAGCTGCACGGGACAGGGCTATGGCTACACCTTC	CASCTGQGYGYTF
NA	TRBV6-1	TRBD1	TRBJ1-2	TGTGCCAGCAGTGACGTGGACAGGACCTATGGCTACACCTTC	CASSDVDRTYGYTF
NA	TRBV7-2	NA	TRBJ2-3	TGTGCCAGCAGCTTAATTTCGCCGGGGGCGGGCACAGATACGCAGTATTTT	CASSLISPGAGTDTQYF
NA	TRBV6-1	NA	TRBJ1-2	TGTGCCAGCATGGGTCCCCAGGAGGACTACACCTTC	CASMGPQEDYTF
NA	TRBV19	NA	TRBJ1-1	TGTGCCAGTAGTATCAGAGCCCAGGGCCAGCCAGCTTTCTTT	CASSIRAQGQPAFF
NA	TRBV23-1	NA	TRBJ2-7	TGCGCCACCCATGGCTACGAGCAGTACTTC	CATHGYEQYF
NA	TRBV29-1	NA	TRBJ1-1	TGCAGCGTTGTCAGGGGCCGGGCGAACACTGAAGCTTTCTTT	CSVVRGRANTEAFF
few	TRBV5-1	TRBD2	TRBJ2-5	TGCGCCAGCAGCTTGGCCGGGGGGGACCAAGAGACCCAGTACTTC	CASSLAGGDQETQYF
NA	TRBV7-9	TRBD1	TRBJ1-3	TGTGCCAGCAGCTTCCAGGGGGCCTCTGGAAACACCATATATTTT	CASSFQGASGNTIYF
NA	TRBV7-3	TRBD1	TRBJ1-2	TGTGCCAGCAGTAGCGGACAGGACTATGGCTACACCTTC	CASSSGQDYGYTF
NA	TRBV6-1	NA	TRBJ2-7	TGTGCCAGCAGTGAAGGGTACGAGCAGTACTTC	CASSEGYEQYF
NA	TRBV19	TRBD1	TRBJ1-6	TGTGCCAGTGGGGACAGAGACTATAATTCACCCCTCCACTTT	CASGDRDYNSPLHF